The 8 T cell receptor beta chains below all came from one sample that was sequenced in a study of CD8 T cells in ankylosing spondylitis. Study-wide results and limits: In ankylosing spondylitis blood, a motif of roughly eight highly homologous TCR beta variants appeared characteristic.

No cognate antigen is known for these TCRs. TCRdb reanalysed the 5' RACE reads using MiXCR and keeps one entry per CDR3 protein. Of fewer than 650,000 distinct CDR3 sequences detected, about 12% appear once; the ten largest clones hold about 6.8%. The sequencing input was blood, either unsorted or a sorted T cell fraction (not recorded which). These receptors were taken from a male donor with ankylosing spondylitis.

This clonotype was seen many times. V usage is TRBV29-1 and J usage is TRBJ2-2; D not certain. CDR3 size: 13 residues. Between the trimmed V and J ends, which lost 4 bases and 2 bases, there was a span of 8 bases. Germline CDR1 and CDR2: SQVTM and ANQGSEA. CDR3 region: CSVVPANTGELFF. The CDR3 DNA is TGCAGCGTTGTCCCAGCAAACACCGGGGAGCTGTTTTTT.

J is TRBJ1-2 and V is TRBV12-3 or TRBV12-4, with 9 bases matching TRBD1. V lost 5 bases and J lost 8; bases outside the gene matches: 9. The CDR3 has 14 amino acids. CDR3 nucleotides: TGTGCCAGCAGTCCCAGACAGGGGGTCGGCGGCTACACCTTC. Its translation: CASSPRQGVGGYTF.

At least ten counts were recorded for this clonotype. Written as DNA, the CDR3 is TGCGCCAGCAGCTTGTCTAAGTGGGGAGACACCGGGGAGCTGTTTTTT. Amino acid sequence: CASSLSKWGDTGELFF. V usage is TRBV5-1 and J usage is TRBJ2-2, with TRBD2 as a possible D gene (5 bases). V was cut by 1 base and J by 3 bases, with 13 bases left in between. The CDR3 runs 16 residues. CDR1 and CDR2 from the germline V gene are SGHRS and YFSETQ.

The chain carries TRBV5-4 and TRBJ2-3; 8 positions agree with TRBD1. Trimming took 4 bases from V and 2 from J; bases not matched to a gene: 6. Germline-derived CDR1 and CDR2 are SGHNT and YYREEE (reference sequence). The CDR3 is 15 amino acids. This CDR3 is CASSRPGQATDTQYF. DNA of the CDR3: TGTGCCAGCAGCCGGCCGGGACAGGCCACAGATACGCAGTATTTT.

In this sample, this clonotype turned up many times. The chain employs TRBV7-9 and TRBJ1-1; D unclear. CDR1 is SEHNR and CDR2 is FQNEAQ in the germline V gene (reference sequence). This CDR3 spans 13 amino acids. The germline V and J ends were trimmed by 1 base and 11 bases, with 14 bases remaining between them. The CDR3 loop is CASSLGGWEGAFF. The DNA for the CDR3 is TGTGCCAGCAGCTTAGGCGGGTGGGAAGGGGCTTTCTTT.

This clonotype was recorded many times. CDR3 residues: CSVESLAGWVEQFF. The CDR3, as DNA: TGCAGCGTTGAGTCGTTAGCGGGATGGGTTGAGCAGTTCTTC. This sequence joins TRBV29-1 and TRBJ2-1, with TRBD2 matching over 8 bases. CDR3 length: 14 amino acids. Trimming cost V 3 bases and J 9 bases; bases outside gene matches: 10. Germline values: CDR1 SQVTM, CDR2 ANQGSEA.

This clonotype has just a few counts. The J gene is TRBJ2-1, the V gene TRBV5-1; D call uncertain. V gave up 1 base and J gave up 12 bases, with 11 bases separating them. The CDR3 is 12 amino acids. In germline, CDR1 is SGHRS, CDR2 YFSETQ. The CDR3 nucleotides are TGCGCCAGCAGCTTGATGGACCACGGGCAGTTCTTC. Translating gives CASSLMDHGQFF.

This clonotype came up a few times. The rearrangement links TRBV15 to TRBJ2-1; the D gene is possibly TRBD2 (6 bases). Germline values: CDR1 LNHNV, CDR2 YYDKDF (reference sequence). The CDR3 runs 15 residues. The V end lost 5 bases, the J end lost 0 bases, and 11 bases lay between the germline ends. The CDR3 sequence: CATSGGTHSYNEQFF. Written as DNA, the CDR3 is TGTGCCACCAGCGGCGGGACCCACTCCTACAATGAGCAGTTCTTC. The entire variable domain, with the rest obtained from reference TRBV15 and TRBJ2-1, is as follows: DAMVIQNPRYQVTQFGKPVTLSCSQTLNHNVMYWYQQKSSQAPKLLFHYYDKDFNNEADTPDNFQSRRPNTSFCFLDIRSPGLGDTAMYLCATSGGTHSYNEQFFGPGTRLTVL.